The TCR beta chain under discussion was sequenced for a study of cytomegalovirus exposure and HLA in healthy donors. Study details: Researchers previously reported finding some 110 million unique TCR beta sequences from around 200 million T cells. Study conclusions and caveats: It was 150 to 200 TCR beta chains that were listed as cytomegalovirus-associated. Roughly uniform sequencing depth across donors was assumed, possibly incorrectly. In a later analysis, common viral pathogens appeared linked to several of the most significant clusters.

Trimming at V came to 4 bases and at J to 6 bases, leaving 7 bases not matched to a gene. This CDR3 region has 15 residues. The germline gives CDR1 SGHNT, CDR2 YYREEE (reference sequence). Worth noting for this clone: Its antigen is not identified.

The PCR ran on 60 Vbeta and 13 Jbeta primers. The data were produced by immunoSEQ multiplex PCR, yet TCRdb's version contains in-frame clones alone and is incomplete. This repertoire shows approximately 110,000 clones, less than 80% found once; its top ten account for more than 1.5%. Sample: PBMCs. The origin of this receptor is a man in his forties or fifties in good health and CMV-seronegative. J is TRBJ1-6 and V is TRBV5-4, with 7 bases identical to TRBD1. CDR3 in DNA: TGTGCCAGCAGCGTATCAGGGGGTATTAATTCACCCCTCCACTTT. Residues: CASSVSGGINSPLHF.